This record looks at one TCR beta chain sequence and its context. No antigen is known for it. This sample is part of a study of cytomegalovirus exposure and HLA in healthy donors. Study findings and constraints: Per a later analysis, HLA-associated TCR beta chains showed more clonal expansion than other, equally common TCR beta chains. TCR beta sequences reportedly predicted most subjects' HLA-A and HLA-B alleles accurately. An apparent linkage of common viral pathogens to several of the most significant clusters emerged in a later analysis.

Germline CDR1 and CDR2: MNHEY and SVGAGI. The CDR3 loop spans 16 amino acids. Trimming removed 4 bases from V and 4 bases from J; junction bases left unmatched: 10. PCR primers comprised 60 Vbeta and 13 Jbeta primers. The data were produced by immunoSEQ multiplex PCR, yet TCRdb's version contains in-frame clones alone and is incomplete. The data show about 85,000 clones, with 60% to 85% seen just once and roughly 2% held by the top ten. This chain links TRBV6-5 with TRBJ2-1; 7 bases agree with TRBD1. The sequenced material came from PBMCs. The sequence came from a boy younger than 18 in good health and CMV-seronegative. The CDR3 sequence is CASSSPTMGQYNEQFF. In DNA, the CDR3 is TGTGCCAGCAGTTCCCCGACTATGGGACAGTACAATGAGCAGTTCTTC.